This is a list of T cell receptor beta chains from one sample in a study of regulatory T cells in long-lasting Graves disease. TCRdb re-analysed the multiplex PCR reads in MiXCR, keeping a single row per CDR3 protein. The table lists 620,000 or so distinct CDR3 sequences, approximately 15% of them singletons, with approximately 20% in the top ten. The data were also submitted as part of a second study, on T cells in Graves' hyperthyroidism and ophthalmopathy.

Material: peripheral blood mononuclear cells (PBMCs), obtained at new diagnosis, from a patient treated with antithyroid drugs. These receptors were collected from a woman aged 25 to 45 with Graves disease. The CDR3 runs from the conserved cysteine through the conserved F or W. The order of the fields is J gene, clone size, V gene, D gene, CDR3 DNA, CDR3 protein. A D gene is named only where the DNA matches it firmly. Size values are once, few and many counts, or a class for expanded clones, and some rows have none.

TRBJ2-3 many TRBV20-1 TRBD2 TGCAGTGCTAGACCAGCGGGGGTTGTCACAGATACGCAGTATTTT CSARPAGVVTDTQYF
TRBJ1-2 many TRBV7-8 - TGTGCCAGCAGCTTAGGACGGTTGGCTAACTATGGCTACACCTTC CASSLGRLANYGYTF
TRBJ2-5 few TRBV28 - TGTGCCAGCAGCGCCCATAGCGGAGAAGAGACCCAGTACTTC CASSAHSGEETQYF
TRBJ2-1 many TRBV28 TRBD2 TGTGCCACACTAGCGGGATACTCCTACAATGAGCAGTTCTTC CATLAGYSYNEQFF
TRBJ1-2 - TRBV20-1 - TGCAGTGCTATCGACAGCAGCTATGGCTACACCTTC CSAIDSSYGYTF
TRBJ2-7 - TRBV20-1 - TGCAGTGCTAGAGAGGCCAGGGATTCCTACGAGCAGTACTTC CSAREARDSYEQYF
TRBJ1-4 many TRBV6-1 - TGTGCCAGCAGACGACAATCTAATGAAAAACTGTTTTTT CASRRQSNEKLFF
TRBJ2-5 - TRBV6-2/TRBV6-3 TRBD1 TGTGCCAGCAGGCTTCAAGGGACAGGGTCAGAGACCCAGTACTTC CASRLQGTGSETQYF
TRBJ1-6 many TRBV5-1 - TGCGCCAGCAGCTCGACGACTGATTCACCCCTCCACTTT CASSSTTDSPLHF
TRBJ1-5 many TRBV28 - TGTGCCAGCACCCCCCTCTCGGGGGGCACTGGCAATCAGCCCCAGCATTTT CASTPLSGGTGNQPQHF
TRBJ2-7 - TRBV7-9 TRBD2 TGTGCCAGCCCCCCTGGACTAGAGGAGTACGAGCAGTACTTC CASPPGLEEYEQYF
TRBJ2-4 - TRBV28 - TGTGCCAGCAGTGTTTCAACACTACTAGCCAAAAACATTCAGTACTTC CASSVSTLLAKNIQYF
TRBJ2-1 many TRBV20-1 TRBD1 TGCAGTGCTAGGACCGGGACAGGATACAATGAGCAGTTCTTC CSARTGTGYNEQFF
TRBJ2-1 many TRBV7-8 - TGTGCCAGCAGCTGGACTGAAGGACGGTATAATGAGCAGTTCTTC CASSWTEGRYNEQFF
TRBJ2-1 - TRBV3-1 - TGTGCCAGCAGCCGCGACATCGCAGGCCCCAATGAGCAGTTCTTC CASSRDIAGPNEQFF
TRBJ1-6 - TRBV19 - TGTGCCAGTAGCGCAGGGACTTATAATTCACCCCTCCACTTT CASSAGTYNSPLHF
TRBJ2-7 many TRBV20-1 TRBD2 TGCAGTGCTAGAGATCCAGGACTAGGGATGAACGAGCAGTACTTC CSARDPGLGMNEQYF
TRBJ2-2 few TRBV19 TRBD2 TGTGCCAGGCTTAAAAACCCCCTAGCGGGAGTAGGAACCGGGGAGCTGTTTTTT CARLKNPLAGVGTGELFF
TRBJ1-1 many TRBV27 - TGTGCCAGCAGTTTCGAGGCGGGGTACACTGAAGCTTTCTTT CASSFEAGYTEAFF
TRBJ1-1 many TRBV10-1 TRBD1 TGCGCCAGCAGTGAGTCGAGACAGGGTTCAACTGAAGCTTTCTTT CASSESRQGSTEAFF
TRBJ1-4 - TRBV14 - TGTGCCAACAGCCACCACAGGGTCGCCTTACCAACTAATGAAAAACTGTTTTTT CANSHHRVALPTNEKLFF
TRBJ2-7 - TRBV3-1 TRBD1 TGTGCCAGCAGCCAAAGAGGGACAGGGGGCGAGCAGTACTTC CASSQRGTGGEQYF
TRBJ2-1 few TRBV5-1 - TGCGCCAGCAGCTTGGTTCTCCTCAGCGGTGAGCAGTTCTTC CASSLVLLSGEQFF
TRBJ1-1 many TRBV14 - TGTGCCAGCAGCCAGATCCCCAAAGGCACTGAAGCTTTCTTT CASSQIPKGTEAFF
TRBJ2-7 - TRBV6-1 - TGTGCCAGCAGCCCCGAATGGGGTGCCGAGCAGTACTTC CASSPEWGAEQYF
TRBJ1-2 - TRBV30 - TGTACCTGGAGCGAGACAGTAACTGGTGGCTACACCTTC CTWSETVTGGYTF
TRBJ2-7 - TRBV20-1 - TGCAGTGCTGAGACGGTCGCAGCAGGTGCCCGACAGTACTTC CSAETVAAGARQYF
TRBJ2-1 few TRBV20-1 TRBD1 TGCAGTGCTAGATGGGGACAGGGGGTTGTAATCGGTGAGCAGTTCTTC CSARWGQGVVIGEQFF
TRBJ1-6 - TRBV28 TRBD1 TGTGCCAGCAGTTTGCGACAGGGGGCCGTTGTTTTTGATAATTCACCCCTCCACTTT CASSLRQGAVVFDNSPLHF
TRBJ2-7 many TRBV7-9 - TGTGCCAGCAGTAGCCCGGACAGTCACGAGCAGTACTTC CASSSPDSHEQYF
TRBJ2-1 - TRBV20-1 - TGCAGTGCTAGTAGGTCCCTAGCGTCGTACAATGAGCAGTTCTTC CSASRSLASYNEQFF
TRBJ2-2 many TRBV24-1 - TGTGCCACCAGTGATTTGCAGGGAATGGTCGGGGAGCTGTTTTTT CATSDLQGMVGELFF
TRBJ2-7 - TRBV29-1 TRBD2 TGCAGCGTAGATACTAGCGGCAGCTCCTGCGAGCAGTACTTC CSVDTSGSSCEQYF
TRBJ1-1 - TRBV28 - TGTGCCAGCAATGAACTAAACATTGGAGAAGCTTTCTTT CASNELNIGEAFF
TRBJ2-1 - TRBV19 TRBD1 TGTGCCAGTAGTACCTCCTTGGGACAGGGTCTGCGGGAGCAGTTCTTC CASSTSLGQGLREQFF